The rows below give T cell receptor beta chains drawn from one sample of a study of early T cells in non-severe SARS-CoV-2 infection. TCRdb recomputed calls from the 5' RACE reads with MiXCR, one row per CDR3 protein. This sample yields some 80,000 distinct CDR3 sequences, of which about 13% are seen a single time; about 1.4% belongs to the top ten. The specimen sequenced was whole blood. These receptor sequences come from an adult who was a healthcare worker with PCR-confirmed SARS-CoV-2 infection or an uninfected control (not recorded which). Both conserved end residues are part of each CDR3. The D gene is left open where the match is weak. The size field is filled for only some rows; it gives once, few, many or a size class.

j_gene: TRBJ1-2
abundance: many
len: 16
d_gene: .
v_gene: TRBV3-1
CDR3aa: CASSPRLGQALYGYTF
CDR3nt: TGTGCCAGCAGCCCCAGGTTGGGGCAGGCCCTCTATGGCTACACCTTC

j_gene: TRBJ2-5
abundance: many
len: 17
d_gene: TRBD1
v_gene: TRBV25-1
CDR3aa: CASASSPGTGLQETQYF
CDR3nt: TGTGCCAGCGCCTCCAGCCCCGGGACAGGTCTCCAAGAGACCCAGTACTTC

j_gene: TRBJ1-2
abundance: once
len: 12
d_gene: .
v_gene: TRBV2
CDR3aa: CASMLGRDGYTF
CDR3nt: TGTGCCAGCATGTTGGGGAGGGATGGCTACACCTTC

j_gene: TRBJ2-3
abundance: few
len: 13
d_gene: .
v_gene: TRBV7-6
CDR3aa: CASSSSRLTSQYF
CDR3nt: TGTGCCAGCAGCTCCTCTAGACTTACCTCCCAGTATTTT

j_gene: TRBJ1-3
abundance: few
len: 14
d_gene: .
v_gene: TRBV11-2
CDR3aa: CASSLGSGGNTIYF
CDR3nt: TGTGCCAGCTCGCTGGGGTCCGGTGGAAACACCATATATTTT

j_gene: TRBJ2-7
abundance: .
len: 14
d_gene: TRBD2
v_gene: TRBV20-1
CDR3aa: CSARDLTGGYEQYF
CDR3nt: TGCAGTGCTAGAGATCTTACCGGGGGGTACGAGCAGTACTTC

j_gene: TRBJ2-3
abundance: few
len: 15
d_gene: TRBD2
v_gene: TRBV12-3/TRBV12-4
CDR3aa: CASSPGTSGADTQYF
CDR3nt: TGTGCCAGCAGCCCGGGGACTAGCGGCGCAGATACGCAGTATTTT

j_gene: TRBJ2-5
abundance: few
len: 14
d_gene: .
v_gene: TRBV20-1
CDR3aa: CSASGGGAQETQYF
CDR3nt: TGCAGTGCTAGTGGTGGGGGCGCTCAAGAGACCCAGTACTTC

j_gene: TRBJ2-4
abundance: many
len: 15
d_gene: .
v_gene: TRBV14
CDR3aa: CASSQEAGPKNIQYF
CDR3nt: TGTGCCAGCAGCCAAGAGGCAGGACCCAAAAACATTCAGTACTTC

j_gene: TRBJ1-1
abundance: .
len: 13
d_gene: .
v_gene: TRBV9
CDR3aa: CASSVQDRTEAFF
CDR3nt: TGTGCCAGCAGCGTCCAGGACCGTACTGAAGCTTTCTTT

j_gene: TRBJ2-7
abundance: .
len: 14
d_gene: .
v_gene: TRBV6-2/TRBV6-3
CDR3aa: CASRTTSWTYEQYF
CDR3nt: TGTGCCAGCAGGACAACTAGCTGGACCTACGAGCAGTACTTC

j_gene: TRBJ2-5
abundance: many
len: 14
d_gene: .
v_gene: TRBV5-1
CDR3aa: CASSSQGGQETQYF
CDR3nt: TGCGCCAGCAGCTCTCAGGGGGGGCAAGAGACCCAGTACTTC

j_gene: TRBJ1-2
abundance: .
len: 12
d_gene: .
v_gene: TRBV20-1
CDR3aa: CSAWTRLYGYTF
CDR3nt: TGCAGTGCTTGGACACGCCTCTATGGCTACACCTTC

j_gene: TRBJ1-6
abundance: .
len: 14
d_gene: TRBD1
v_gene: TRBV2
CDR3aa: CASSETGDRSPLHF
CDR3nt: TGTGCCAGCAGTGAGACAGGGGATCGGTCACCCCTCCACTTT

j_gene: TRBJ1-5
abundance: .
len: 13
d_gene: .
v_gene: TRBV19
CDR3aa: CASSEDSERPQHF
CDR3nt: TGTGCCAGTAGTGAAGACTCGGAGAGGCCCCAGCATTTT